Shown below are 20 T cell receptor beta chains from a single sample sequenced in a study of identical twins (dated by TCRdb to 2015 to 2016). The library was made by 5' RACE. TCRdb records Illumina HiSeq 2000 as the sequencer. Starting from the raw public reads, TCRdb applied fastp trimming at Q25, assembled clones with MiXCR and retained in-frame beta chains. Every distinct CDR3 protein forms one entry, paired with its most common genes and DNA. This sample comprises fewer than 350,000 distinct CDR3 sequences, roughly 8.6% of them detected only once. 2% to 2.5% of the sample goes to the ten largest clones. This sample was shared with a second study, whose subject was yellow fever vaccine responses in identical twins.

Sequencing was performed on memory (CD45RO+) T cells sorted from blood. The sample's cell subset or site, from its label and the paper: CD45RO+ enriched T cells. These receptors were obtained from a young woman in good health.

This clonotype was detected a few times. The gene calls are TRBV28 and TRBJ2-1; 10 bases match TRBD1. CDR3 length equals 16 residues. J gave up 11 bases and V 8 bases, and 18 bases lay outside the gene matches. In germline, CDR1 is MDHEN, CDR2 SYDVKM. The CDR3 is CASRPAVGQGVVKQFF. CDR3 DNA sequence: TGTGCCAGCCGACCCGCCGTCGGACAGGGGGTCGTTAAGCAGTTCTTC. Complete variable domain (other parts from reference TRBV28 and TRBJ2-1): DVKVTQSSRYLVKRTGEKVFLECVQDMDHENMFWYRQDPGLGLRLIYFSYDVKMKEKGDIPEGYSVSREKKERFSLILESASTNQTSMYLCASRPAVGQGVVKQFFGPGTRLTVL.

The chain employs TRBV6-5 and TRBJ2-1; D possibly corresponds to TRBD1 (6 bases). Trimming removed 4 bases from V and 3 bases from J, with 16 bases in between. Per germline, CDR1 MNHEY and CDR2 SVGAGI. The CDR3 runs to 16 residues. The CDR3 protein is CASSWTDTRFYNEQFF. CDR3 in DNA: TGTGCCAGCAGTTGGACAGACACAAGGTTCTACAATGAGCAGTTCTTC.

This clonotype was seen ten or more times. The J gene is TRBJ2-7, the V gene TRBV12-3 or TRBV12-4; TRBD2 matches at 9 bases. Trimming at V came to 3 bases and at J to 1 base, leaving 10 bases not matched to a gene. The CDR3 covers 17 residues. The CDR3 reads CASSFHIGGRASYEQYF. The DNA of the CDR3 is TGTGCCAGCAGTTTTCATATCGGCGGGAGGGCTTCCTACGAGCAGTACTTC.

The chain couples TRBV19 to TRBJ2-2; D is perhaps TRBD2 (6 bases). CDR3 size: 14 residues. Germline assignment: CDR1 LNHDA and CDR2 SQIVND (reference sequence). V lost 6 bases, J lost 3 bases, and 11 bases lay in between. The CDR3 DNA reads TGTGCCAGTAGCCGACTAGGCGACACCGGGGAGCTGTTTTTT. Its translation: CASSRLGDTGELFF.

This clonotype was seen only a few times. The chain employs TRBV12-3 or TRBV12-4 and TRBJ1-4; a possible D gene is TRBD1 (6 bases). V lost 7 bases to trimming and J lost 4 bases, with 13 bases between them. The CDR3 totals 14 residues. CDR3 loop: CASKRGTSNEKLFF. CDR3 nucleotides: TGTGCCAGCAAACGCGGGACAAGTAATGAAAAACTGTTTTTT.

This clonotype was recorded a few times. V is TRBV18 and J is TRBJ2-3, with a possible D match to TRBD2 (6 bases). CDR3 length: 12 amino acids. V dropped 0 bases and J dropped 14 bases, with 12 bases sitting between them. Germline-derived CDR1 and CDR2 are KGHSH and LQKENI. For the CDR3, the DNA is TGTGCCAGCTCACCACCGGAGGGGCGTCTGTATTTT. It encodes CASSPPEGRLYF.

This clonotype was seen repeatedly, ten times or more. The V and J genes are TRBV12-3 or TRBV12-4 and TRBJ2-7, with a possible D match to TRBD1 (6 bases). Deletions cut 7 bases from V and 2 bases from J, with 12 bases between. The CDR3 spans 13 residues. CDR3 sequence reads: CASTSGAPYEQYF. CDR3 nucleotide sequence: TGTGCCAGCACGTCAGGGGCCCCCTACGAGCAGTACTTC.

This clonotype was detected a few times. The rearrangement links TRBV2 to TRBJ2-2; 8 bases fit TRBD1. The length of the CDR3 is 14 residues. Unmatched junction bases numbered 5, after V lost 4 bases and J lost 7 bases. Germline V CDR1 and CDR2: SNHLY, FYNNEI. CDR3 in DNA: TGTGCCAGCAGTGTGGACAGGGTTATCGGGGAGCTGTTTTTT. Translating it yields CASSVDRVIGELFF.

In its sample, this clonotype was seen a few times. The chain links TRBV27 to TRBJ1-6, with D possibly matching TRBD1 (5 bases). Germline CDR1 and CDR2: MNHEY and SMNVEV (reference sequence). The germline V and J ends were trimmed by 3 bases and 9 bases, with 12 bases remaining between them. The CDR3 is made up of 14 amino acids. The CDR3 spells CASSLAGWGSPLHF. CDR3 DNA: TGTGCCAGCAGTTTGGCAGGGTGGGGTTCACCCCTCCACTTT.

Here the CDR3 DNA reads TGTGCCAGCAGCGTAGATGGGATCGGGACGGAGCAGTTCTTC. Its protein product is CASSVDGIGTEQFF. This chain connects TRBV9 to TRBJ2-1; either TRBD1 or TRBD2 may supply D (5 bases each). The CDR3 extends over 14 amino acids. Per the germline V gene, CDR1 is SGDLS and CDR2 is YYNGEE. V was trimmed by 0 bases and J by 10 bases, leaving 14 bases between them.

This clonotype showed up many times. The genes are TRBV11-2 and TRBJ1-5; no firm D call. Trimming removed 1 base from V and 6 bases from J, with 7 bases in between. The V gene's germline CDR1 is SGHAT and CDR2 FQNNGV. This CDR3 has 13 residues. CDR3 sequence (DNA): TGTGCCAGCAGCTTAGGAGCGGGTCAGCCCCAGCATTTT. The encoded protein is CASSLGAGQPQHF.

In this sample, this clonotype turned up a few times. The chain is built from TRBV6-2 or TRBV6-3 and TRBJ2-1, with D perhaps TRBD2 (7 bases). Germline CDR1 reads MNHEY; CDR2 reads SVGEGT. V lost 6 bases and J 6 bases, leaving 18 bases between the germline ends. This CDR3 comprises 15 residues. CDR3: CASSLPGEGINEQFF. CDR3 DNA: TGTGCCAGCAGCCTTCCAGGGGAGGGTATCAATGAGCAGTTCTTC.

The J gene is TRBJ2-2, the V gene TRBV11-2, with D perhaps TRBD1 (6 bases). From germline, CDR1 is SGHAT and CDR2 FQNNGV. V lost 10 bases, J lost 6 bases, and 18 bases lay in between. This CDR3 spans 14 amino acids. DNA for the CDR3: TGTGCCACCACCCGGGGCAGGGGACCCGGGGAGCTGTTTTTT. Its protein is CATTRGRGPGELFF.

The table lists this clonotype with a few counts. CDR3 amino acids: CASSQLAGGIKAEQFF. In DNA form, the CDR3 reads TGTGCCAGCAGCCAGTTGGCGGGAGGGATAAAGGCTGAGCAGTTCTTC. The chain carries TRBV12-3 or TRBV12-4 and TRBJ2-1; 9 nucleotides line up with TRBD2. The CDR3 contains 16 residues. V dropped 6 bases and J dropped 9; count of bases not matched to a gene: 15.

This clonotype has more than one count but fewer than ten. This chain connects TRBV5-1 to TRBJ1-2; TRBD1 might be the D (6 bases). The CDR3 is 14 residues long. Germline CDR1 is SGHRS and CDR2 is YFSETQ. V lost 4 bases to trimming and J lost 5 bases, with 15 bases between them. The CDR3 sequence is CASSPDGQSYGYTF. The DNA for the CDR3 is TGCGCCAGCAGCCCGGACGGACAGAGTTATGGCTACACCTTC.

This clonotype appeared many times. The gene calls are TRBV5-1 and TRBJ2-5; TRBD1 matches 11 bases. The V gene's germline CDR1 is SGHRS and CDR2 YFSETQ. The CDR3 is 14 amino acids. J was trimmed by 4 bases and V by 5 bases; bases with no gene match: 4. The CDR3: CASSRDRGRETQYF. The CDR3 DNA follows: TGCGCCAGCAGTCGGGACAGGGGGAGAGAGACCCAGTACTTC.

The chain joins TRBV20-1 to TRBJ2-6; TRBD1 agrees at 7 bases. This CDR3 comprises 15 residues. Germline CDR1 reads DFQATT; CDR2 reads SNEGSKA (reference sequence). The trim removed 3 bases at V and 6 bases at J, leaving 8 bases unmatched. CDR3 in DNA: TGCAGTGCTAGGTCCCAGAGGGGGCAGGCCAACGTCCTGACTTTC. It translates to CSARSQRGQANVLTF.

This clonotype was counted ten times or more. The V gene is TRBV10-3, the J gene TRBJ1-1; possibly TRBD1 for D (5 bases). Per the germline V gene, CDR1 is ENHRY and CDR2 is SYGVKD. Between the trimmed V and J ends, which lost 2 bases and 4 bases, there was a span of 8 bases. CDR3 size: 13 residues. The CDR3 sequence is CAISEGGATEAFF. CDR3 nucleotides: TGTGCCATCAGTGAGGGGGGAGCCACTGAAGCTTTCTTT.

This clonotype was seen a few times. V and J are TRBV20-1 and TRBJ2-4; TRBD1 matches at 9 bases. The junction had 7 bases not matched to a gene; V was cut back by 6 bases and J by 7 bases. Germline-derived CDR1 and CDR2 are DFQATT and SNEGSKA (reference sequence). The CDR3 sequence is 13 residues long. CDR3 sequence: CSANLGQGNIQYF. The CDR3 nucleotides read TGCAGTGCCAACCTGGGACAGGGCAACATTCAGTACTTC.

J is TRBJ1-2 and V is TRBV14; D gene uncertain. V lost 5 bases, J lost 4 bases, and 11 bases lay in between. Germline loops: CDR1 SGHDN, CDR2 FVKESK. CDR3 length: 13 amino acids. CDR3 DNA sequence: TGTGCCAGCAGCTTTTTCGTGGGCTATGGCTACACCTTC. Its translation: CASSFFVGYGYTF.